This entry describes one TCR beta chain. One end of the junction does not line up with germline, which may come from a read error. Genomic DNA constituted the template upon which TCR beta VDJ and CDR3 profiling was performed. TCRdb re-analysed the reads in MiXCR, keeping a single row per CDR3 protein. The sample consists of about 270,000 distinct CDR3 sequences, approximately 79% of them appearing once. For sequencing, patients were chosen who had shown expansion of CD8+CD57+ cells by flow cytometry. The data were taken from a study of CD8+CD57+ T cells in acquired aplastic anemia. Germline V gene lookup returns CDR1 SNHLY and CDR2 FYNNEI. The CDR3 is 14 residues long.

The chain combines TRBV2 with TRBJ2-5; D remains unclear. Sequenced: sorted CD4+, CD8+, or CD8+CD57+ T cells (not recorded which) from PBMCs. This receptor was identified in a human donor with aplastic anemia. CDR3 sequence (DNA): TGTGCCACCAGCAGAGGCAGCGAGCAAGAGAACCATGGCTTC. This translates into CATSRGSEQENHGF.